Presented here are 4 T cell receptor beta chains from one specimen sequenced in a study of blood T cell repertoires in COVID-19. The assay was immunoSEQ multiplex PCR, and TCRdb's table has in-frame clones only and misses some. The sample lists approximately 110,000 clones, about 74% seen once, with about 5.5% in the top ten. Source material: peripheral blood. These receptors originate from a man aged 80 or over with COVID-19, enrolled during active disease.

CDR3 DNA: TGTGCCAGCAGTTACTCGGAGGAGACTAGCGTCTACGAGCAGTACTTC. Translating gives CASSYSEETSVYEQYF. The chain is built from TRBV6-5 and TRBJ2-7, with 8 bases fitting TRBD2. V lost 0 bases, J lost 3 bases, and 7 bases stayed unmatched. The germline CDR1 and CDR2 sequences are MNHEY and SVGAGI. This CDR3 contains 16 residues.

The V call is TRBV28, the J call TRBJ1-2; D is unclear. This CDR3 region has 14 residues. The ends were cut back, 2 bases at V and 4 bases at J, with 11 bases in the middle. Germline V lookup: CDR1 MDHEN, CDR2 SYDVKM. The CDR3 DNA sequence: TGTGCCAGCAGTTTAAACGAGGCCTTCTATGGCTACACCTTC. Amino acid sequence: CASSLNEAFYGYTF.

The chain is built from TRBV7-9 and TRBJ2-3; D is uncertain. The germline gives CDR1 SEHNR, CDR2 FQNEAQ (reference sequence). The ends were cut back, 0 bases at V and 0 bases at J, with 10 bases in the middle. The CDR3 is 16 residues long. This CDR3 is CASSLALQTSTDTQYF. The CDR3, as DNA: TGTGCCAGCAGCTTAGCGCTGCAGACAAGCACAGATACGCAGTATTTT.

The chain recombines TRBV6-5 with TRBJ1-1; 7 bases are a match to TRBD1. CDR1 is MNHEY and CDR2 is SVGAGI in the germline V gene. J was trimmed by 10 bases and V by 6 bases; bases with no gene match: 14. This CDR3 is 14 amino acids long. The CDR3 protein is CASSESGGRVGAFF. The CDR3 DNA reads TGTGCCAGCAGCGAGTCAGGGGGGAGAGTAGGAGCTTTCTTT.